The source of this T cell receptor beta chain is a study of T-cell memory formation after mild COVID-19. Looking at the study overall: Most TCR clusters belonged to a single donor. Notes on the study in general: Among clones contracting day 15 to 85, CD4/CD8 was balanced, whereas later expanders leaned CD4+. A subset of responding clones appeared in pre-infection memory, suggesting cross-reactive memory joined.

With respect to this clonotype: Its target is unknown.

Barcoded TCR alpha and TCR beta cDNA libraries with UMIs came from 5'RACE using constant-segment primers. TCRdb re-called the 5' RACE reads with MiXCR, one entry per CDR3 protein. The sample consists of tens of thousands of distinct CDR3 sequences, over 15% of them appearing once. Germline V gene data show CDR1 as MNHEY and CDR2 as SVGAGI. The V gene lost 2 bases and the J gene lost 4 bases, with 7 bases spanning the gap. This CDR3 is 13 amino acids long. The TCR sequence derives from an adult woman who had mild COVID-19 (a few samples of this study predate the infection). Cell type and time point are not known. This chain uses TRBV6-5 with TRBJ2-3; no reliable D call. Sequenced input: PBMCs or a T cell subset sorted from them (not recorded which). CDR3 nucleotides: TGTGCCAGCAGTTACCGCGGCGCAGATACGCAGTATTTT. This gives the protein CASSYRGADTQYF.